The rows below give T cell receptor beta chains drawn from one sample of a study of cytomegalovirus exposure and HLA in healthy donors. Data came from immunoSEQ multiplex PCR; TCRdb stores just in-frame clones and leaves some out. The table lists roughly 100,000 clones, roughly two thirds of them singletons. The material sequenced was PBMCs. Every receptor here comes from a man aged 25-45 years in good health and CMV-seronegative. CDR3s leave out the opening cysteine and the closing phenylalanine or tryptophan. Each record gives: J gene, V gene, CDR3 protein.

>TRBJ2-5|TRBV13
ASSLGSRGETQY
>TRBJ2-1|TRBV4-1
ASSLNPGDEQF
>TRBJ2-3|TRBV9
ASSVGLAGTDTQY
>TRBJ2-7|TRBV5-1
ASSLAGSGGAYEQY
>TRBJ1-5|TRBV28
ATGQGGQPQH
>TRBJ1-2|TRBV7-8
ASRPRGTEDYGYT
>TRBJ1-4|TRBV7-2
ASSFVAGGNEKLF
>TRBJ2-2|TRBV4-2
ASSLRGVSTGELF
>TRBJ1-5|TRBV11-3
ASSRQGDNQPQH
>TRBJ2-5|TRBV21-1
ATKQGAKVETQY
>TRBJ2-7|TRBV15
ATSRDMAEQY
>TRBJ1-1|TRBV4-1
ASSQRDRNTEAF
>TRBJ2-7|TRBV29-1
SVLTGDEQY
>TRBJ2-6|TRBV11-3
ASSLFPQGAGANVLT
>TRBJ2-7|TRBV2
ASSSQGWDEQY
>TRBJ1-1|TRBV5-6
ASSLVGPNTEAF
>TRBJ2-7|TRBV9
ASSLAGTGGYEQY
>TRBJ2-7|TRBV7-2
ASSLVGGREQY
>TRBJ2-7|TRBV4-3
ASSPGQAYEQY
>TRBJ2-3|TRBV9
ASSVDARVDTQY
>TRBJ2-7|TRBV19
ASRPTGITYEQY
>TRBJ2-5|TRBV21-1
ASSKRGTSGRPQGKETQY
>TRBJ2-3|TRBV9
ASAYTASTDTQY
>TRBJ2-5|TRBV6-5
ASSYNRGPGVETQY
>TRBJ1-2|TRBV19
ASTPGHVDFNYGYT
>TRBJ2-3|TRBV5-6
ASSLNAANTDTQY
>TRBJ1-1|TRBV27
ASSSDPRTGGDTEAF
>TRBJ2-1|TRBV7-2
ASSLQAGGPRNEQF
>TRBJ1-1|TRBV6-6
ASSYHQEPAPEAF
>TRBJ1-2|TRBV19
ASSQGLTIYGYT
>TRBJ1-5|TRBV7-2
ASSLFGQGNQPQH
>TRBJ2-7|TRBV28
ASSLGREPYEQY
>TRBJ1-1|TRBV30
AWSPGTVEAF
>TRBJ2-7|TRBV6-5
ASRRTDTYEQY
>TRBJ1-2|TRBV7-9
ASKVGALDGDGYT
>TRBJ2-1|TRBV15
ATSRGQQANNEQF
>TRBJ1-1|TRBV4-3
ASSQDSGGNTEAF
>TRBJ2-3|TRBV2
ASSAGTGGESTDTQY
>TRBJ1-5|TRBV6-6
ASSYIRGQPQH
>TRBJ2-3|TRBV27
ASTPSRGTPTYDTQY
>TRBJ1-2|TRBV2
ASSDLPPNYGYT
>TRBJ2-1|TRBV7-3
ASSFVHQNEQF
>TRBJ2-5|TRBV10-3
AISESGTSVQETQY
>TRBJ2-1|TRBV2
ASTLTSSVYNEQF
>TRBJ2-1|TRBV6-5
ASSYSWGTHNEQF
>TRBJ1-1|TRBV5-1
ASSLDTNTEAF
>TRBJ2-3|TRBV10-3
ATQDRGGDTQY
>TRBJ2-3|TRBV29-1
SVSGTSGSADTQY
>TRBJ2-3|TRBV29-1
SGLTSGLTDTQY
>TRBJ2-7|TRBV28
ASTARGQVLRSSYEQY
>TRBJ2-3|TRBV6-5
ASRGTGTHTQY
>TRBJ1-5|TRBV28
ASSSRRTGQGKGQPQH
>TRBJ1-2|TRBV6-5
ASSPGTGHLYGYT
>TRBJ1-2|TRBV4-2
ASSQVGGQGNYGYT
>TRBJ2-7|TRBV27
ASSLTGYGPYEQY